The rows below give T cell receptor beta chains drawn from one sample of a study of CD8 T cells in Susac syndrome. TCRdb called the immunoSEQ multiplex PCR reads again in MiXCR, with one record for every CDR3 protein. The sample shows 100,000 to 150,000 distinct CDR3 sequences, around 96% of them seen only once. Sequenced input: CD8+ T cells from PBMCs. These receptors came from a human donor with Susac syndrome. The CDR3 runs from the conserved cysteine through the conserved F or W. A D gene is named only where the DNA matches it firmly. Part of the rows lack a size; the others show once, few, many or a class for expanded clones.

j_gene: TRBJ2-7
len: 13
abundance: .
v_gene: TRBV30
d_gene: .
CDR3nt: TGTGCCTGGAGTGTAGGGCTTGATTACGAGCAGTACTTC
CDR3aa: CAWSVGLDYEQYF

j_gene: TRBJ1-2
len: 15
abundance: .
v_gene: TRBV27
d_gene: TRBD1
CDR3nt: TGTGCCAGCAGTTTATCGAAAACAGGGGGCTATGGCTACACCTTC
CDR3aa: CASSLSKTGGYGYTF

j_gene: TRBJ2-7
len: 14
abundance: .
v_gene: TRBV7-9
d_gene: TRBD1
CDR3nt: TGTGCCAGCAGGAAACCGGGACAGGTGGGCGAGCAGTACTTC
CDR3aa: CASRKPGQVGEQYF

j_gene: TRBJ2-7
len: 13
abundance: .
v_gene: TRBV30
d_gene: TRBD2
CDR3nt: TGTGCCTGGAGTGCCCAAGCGGGGAACGAGCAGTACTTC
CDR3aa: CAWSAQAGNEQYF

j_gene: TRBJ1-2
len: 12
abundance: .
v_gene: TRBV12-3/TRBV12-4
d_gene: .
CDR3nt: TGTGCCAGCAGTTTAGCCGACTATGGCTACACCTTC
CDR3aa: CASSLADYGYTF

j_gene: TRBJ2-7
len: 13
abundance: .
v_gene: TRBV7-9
d_gene: TRBD1
CDR3nt: TGTGCCAGCAGCGGGACAGCCGGCGCGGAGCAGTACTTC
CDR3aa: CASSGTAGAEQYF

j_gene: TRBJ2-3
len: 17
abundance: once
v_gene: TRBV15
d_gene: .
CDR3nt: TGTGCCACCAGCGGAGCTACGACGACAGCTAGCACAGATACGCAGTATTTT
CDR3aa: CATSGATTTASTDTQYF

j_gene: TRBJ2-3
len: 16
abundance: .
v_gene: TRBV4-1
d_gene: TRBD2
CDR3nt: TGCGCCAGCAGCCCACACGGGGGGGGGAACACAGATACGCAGTATTTT
CDR3aa: CASSPHGGGNTDTQYF

j_gene: TRBJ2-1
len: 15
abundance: .
v_gene: TRBV19
d_gene: .
CDR3nt: TGTGCCAGTAGTCCTGTCGACGGCTCCTACAATGAGCAGTTCTTC
CDR3aa: CASSPVDGSYNEQFF

j_gene: TRBJ2-7
len: 15
abundance: .
v_gene: TRBV7-8
d_gene: .
CDR3nt: TGTGCCAGCAGCTCCGGACAGGGAGGGAACTACGAGCAGTACTTC
CDR3aa: CASSSGQGGNYEQYF

j_gene: TRBJ2-4
len: 16
abundance: .
v_gene: TRBV12-3/TRBV12-4
d_gene: .
CDR3nt: TGTGCCAGCAGTGACCTACGGAGTCTAGCCAAAAACATTCAGTACTTC
CDR3aa: CASSDLRSLAKNIQYF

j_gene: TRBJ1-1
len: 16
abundance: .
v_gene: TRBV7-2
d_gene: .
CDR3nt: TGTGCCAGCAGTCGTGTCACGGGACACTGGAACACTGAAGCTTTCTTT
CDR3aa: CASSRVTGHWNTEAFF

j_gene: TRBJ2-7
len: 13
abundance: .
v_gene: TRBV7-9
d_gene: .
CDR3nt: TGTGCCAGCAGCCGGGGGCAGGACTACGAGCAGTACTTC
CDR3aa: CASSRGQDYEQYF

j_gene: TRBJ2-1
len: 13
abundance: .
v_gene: TRBV29-1
d_gene: TRBD2
CDR3nt: TGCAGCGTTCACGGACTAGCGGGAAATGAGCAGTTCTTC
CDR3aa: CSVHGLAGNEQFF

j_gene: TRBJ2-2
len: 12
abundance: once
v_gene: TRBV29-1
d_gene: TRBD1
CDR3nt: TGCAGCGTCACCACAGGGGCCGGGGAGCTGTTTTTT
CDR3aa: CSVTTGAGELFF

j_gene: TRBJ1-5
len: 14
abundance: .
v_gene: TRBV30
d_gene: .
CDR3nt: TGTGCCTGGAGTGAGGTGATGTCCGGGAGGCCCCAGCATTTT
CDR3aa: CAWSEVMSGRPQHF

j_gene: TRBJ2-7
len: 13
abundance: few
v_gene: TRBV28
d_gene: TRBD2
CDR3nt: TGTGCCAGCAGTTTAGGGGGGGTCTACGAGCAGTACTTC
CDR3aa: CASSLGGVYEQYF

j_gene: TRBJ2-3
len: 15
abundance: .
v_gene: TRBV6-4
d_gene: TRBD2
CDR3nt: TGTGCCAGCAGTGACGGAGCGGGGGGGTTGGATACGCAGTATTTT
CDR3aa: CASSDGAGGLDTQYF

j_gene: TRBJ1-1
len: 15
abundance: .
v_gene: TRBV28
d_gene: .
CDR3nt: TGTGCCAGCAGTTTGGAGGCCCGGCCGGGAACTGAAGCTTTCTTT
CDR3aa: CASSLEARPGTEAFF

j_gene: TRBJ2-5
len: 15
abundance: .
v_gene: TRBV2
d_gene: .
CDR3nt: TGTGCCAGCAGGTCCCGGGACTCGCCAGACGAGACCCAGTACTTC
CDR3aa: CASRSRDSPDETQYF

j_gene: TRBJ2-3
len: 15
abundance: .
v_gene: TRBV15
d_gene: .
CDR3nt: TGTGCCACCAGCAGAGATCGTCCGTACGGAGATACGCAGTATTTT
CDR3aa: CATSRDRPYGDTQYF

j_gene: TRBJ1-4
len: 16
abundance: .
v_gene: TRBV9
d_gene: TRBD1
CDR3nt: TGTGCCAGCAGCGGTACCGGGGGACAGGAGAATGAAAAACTGTTTTTT
CDR3aa: CASSGTGGQENEKLFF

j_gene: TRBJ2-2
len: 17
abundance: .
v_gene: TRBV27
d_gene: TRBD2
CDR3nt: TGTGCCAGCACTCGGACTAGCGGGGGGCCGGACACCGGGGAGCTGTTTTTT
CDR3aa: CASTRTSGGPDTGELFF

j_gene: TRBJ2-7
len: 14
abundance: .
v_gene: TRBV9
d_gene: .
CDR3nt: TGTGCCAGCAGCCCTCGACAGGCCTCTACGGAGCAGTACTTC
CDR3aa: CASSPRQASTEQYF

j_gene: TRBJ2-1
len: 14
abundance: .
v_gene: TRBV25-1
d_gene: .
CDR3nt: TGTGCCAGCAGTGAAAGGGAGGCCGGCAATGAGCAGTTCTTC
CDR3aa: CASSEREAGNEQFF

j_gene: TRBJ2-1
len: 15
abundance: .
v_gene: TRBV30
d_gene: .
CDR3nt: TGTGCCTGGAGTGTAGCCCTTGGCTCCTACAATGAGCAGTTCTTC
CDR3aa: CAWSVALGSYNEQFF

j_gene: TRBJ2-7
len: 14
abundance: .
v_gene: TRBV3-1
d_gene: .
CDR3nt: TGTGCCAGCAGCCAAAGGCAGGGAGTCTACGAGCAGTACTTC
CDR3aa: CASSQRQGVYEQYF

j_gene: TRBJ2-3
len: 15
abundance: once
v_gene: TRBV6-2/TRBV6-3
d_gene: .
CDR3nt: TGTGCCAGCAGTTATTCCGCTAGCGGCACAGATACGCAGTATTTT
CDR3aa: CASSYSASGTDTQYF

j_gene: TRBJ2-4
len: 13
abundance: .
v_gene: TRBV7-9
d_gene: .
CDR3nt: TGTGCCAGCAGCTCCGGGAACCAAAACATTCAGTACTTC
CDR3aa: CASSSGNQNIQYF

j_gene: TRBJ2-1
len: 16
abundance: .
v_gene: TRBV20-1
d_gene: TRBD2
CDR3nt: TGCAGTGCTAGAGTTCCGCCTAGCGGGGGGGCGGGTGAGCAGTTCTTC
CDR3aa: CSARVPPSGGAGEQFF